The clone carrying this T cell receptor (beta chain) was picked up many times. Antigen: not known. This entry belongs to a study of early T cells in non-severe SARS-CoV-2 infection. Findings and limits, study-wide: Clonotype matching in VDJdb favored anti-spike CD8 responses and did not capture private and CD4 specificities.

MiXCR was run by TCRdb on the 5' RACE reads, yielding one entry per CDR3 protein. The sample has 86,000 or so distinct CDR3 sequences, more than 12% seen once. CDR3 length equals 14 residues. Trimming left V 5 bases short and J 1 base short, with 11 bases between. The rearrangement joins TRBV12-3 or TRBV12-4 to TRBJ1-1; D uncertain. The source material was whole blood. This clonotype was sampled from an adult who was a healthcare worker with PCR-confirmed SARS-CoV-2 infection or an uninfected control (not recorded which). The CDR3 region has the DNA TGTGCCAGCAGTCTTCGAGACGGGAACACTGAAGCTTTCTTT. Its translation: CASSLRDGNTEAFF.